The 3 T cell receptor beta chains given below trace back to one sample, sequenced in a study of technical replicates of blood from several donors. Assay used: immunoSEQ multiplex PCR; TCRdb lists only in-frame clones, some missing. The sample shows approximately 70,000 clones, around 91% of them seen only once. Sequencing input: T cells isolated from PBMCs. These receptors all stem from a human donor in good health. Some clones in this sample may be carry-over from other donors' samples.

The V and J genes are TRBV27 and TRBJ1-6; 10 bases fit TRBD1. The germline V gene has CDR1 MNHEY and CDR2 SMNVEV (reference sequence). The CDR3 length is 16 residues. Germline trimming cut 7 bases from V and 7 bases from J; bases unmatched to any gene: 10. CDR3 bases: TGTGCCAGCACTTCCGCGAGGACAGGGGGAAATTCACCCCTCCACTTT. Amino acids: CASTSARTGGNSPLHF.

This clone was recorded a few times. The chain carries TRBV7-9 and TRBJ1-5; D is possibly TRBD1 (6 bases). V shed 5 bases and J shed 9 bases, with 11 bases lying between them. Germline V gene lookup returns CDR1 SEHNR and CDR2 FQNEAQ (reference sequence). The CDR3 has 12 amino acids. CDR3 nucleotides: TGTGCCAGCAGCCTAGAACAGGGGCCCCAGCATTTT. Amino acid sequence: CASSLEQGPQHF.

The V call is TRBV6-5, the J call TRBJ2-5; TRBD2 agrees at 7 bases. Germline V gene lookup returns CDR1 MNHEY and CDR2 SVGAGI. With V trimmed by 6 bases and J by 3 bases, 7 bases remained unmatched. The CDR3 has 14 residues. Here the CDR3 DNA reads TGTGCCAGCAGCCCAGCGGGGCTTAAAGAGACCCAGTACTTC. It translates to CASSPAGLKETQYF.